This paragraph reports one TCR beta chain. Its antigen is unknown. It was by quantitative 5'-RACE with molecular barcodes that TCR beta libraries were made. TCRdb reprocessed the 5' RACE reads with MiXCR, giving one entry per CDR3 protein. This sample has around 440,000 distinct CDR3 sequences; 17% occur once, and the top ten carry 0.85% to 1.3%. These data are taken from a study of CD8 T cells in ankylosing spondylitis. Study findings and constraints: A CD8+ phenotype characterized the disease-linked clones, which were relatively rare in peripheral blood. The study identified a TCR beta motif of under ten highly homologous variants that appeared characteristic of ankylosing spondylitis blood. A number of the motif variants had already been described in reactive arthritis synovial fluid and blood. Reportedly, disease-linked clones are significantly enriched in ankylosing spondylitis patients' matched synovial fluid.

Germline lookup yields CDR1 SGHVS and CDR2 FNYEAQ. Trimming removed 5 bases from V and 4 bases from J, with 14 bases in between. The CDR3 is made up of 14 amino acids. This clonotype originated in a male donor with ankylosing spondylitis. The V gene is TRBV7-6, the J gene TRBJ1-2; TRBD1 might be the D (6 bases). The sample consisted of blood, either unsorted or a sorted T cell fraction (not recorded which). The CDR3 here is CASSPREGGYGYTF. DNA of the CDR3: TGTGCCAGCAGCCCCCGGGAAGGGGGCTATGGCTACACCTTC.